This TCR beta chain is drawn from a study of T cell repertoires in cytomegalovirus infection. Study context: It was recently identified HLA-C-restricted and well-studied HLA-B-restricted CMV epitopes that the study used. Signatures in public TCR beta sequences pointed to both CMV infection and matching HLA type. Study outcomes and limitations: HLA-C-restricted CMV-specific TCR beta clonotypes were dominant in the ex vivo response. CMV carriers with the relevant HLA were identified by cumulative public TCR beta family frequency.

TCRdb recomputed calls from the reads with MiXCR, one row per CDR3 protein. This sample has roughly 920,000 distinct CDR3 sequences, with 30% to 40% found just once. Comments on this clonotype: Its antigen is still unknown.

CDR3 length equals 14 residues. V shed 1 base and J shed 0 bases, with 6 bases lying between them. Germline lookup yields CDR1 KGHDR and CDR2 SFDVKD. The source was cultured CD8+ T cells from PBMCs, collected from culture after CMV antigen stimulation. The V and J genes are TRBV24-1 and TRBJ2-7; no clear D gene. This sequence originates from a human donor in good health (CMV status not recorded). Some clones in this sample may be carry-over from other donors' samples. CDR3 residues: CATSDLPSSYEQYF. The DNA for the CDR3 is TGTGCCACCAGTGATTTACCCAGCTCCTACGAGCAGTACTTC.